Listed below are T cell receptor beta chains from one sample, sequenced in a study of blood T cell repertoires in COVID-19. Using immunoSEQ multiplex PCR, the repertoire was profiled, and TCRdb retains in-frame clones only, with some absent. The table shows about 140,000 clones, with 86% occurring only once. The specimen sequenced was peripheral blood. All receptors come from a woman in her sixties or seventies with acute or convalescent COVID-19. CDR3s include the opening cysteine and the closing phenylalanine or tryptophan. A D gene is named only where the DNA matches it firmly. Clone size appears in some rows only: once, few, many, or a class for an expanded clone.

size: -; D: TRBD2; J: TRBJ2-2; V: TRBV3-1/TRBV3-2; CDR3: CASSPASSGGRGTGELFF; DNA: TGTGCCAGCAGCCCCGCATCTAGCGGGGGGCGTGGCACCGGGGAGCTGTTTTTT
size: -; D: -; J: TRBJ2-5; V: TRBV9; CDR3: CASSVGGSGAQETQYF; DNA: TGTGCCAGCAGCGTAGGGGGATCAGGGGCACAAGAGACCCAGTACTTC
size: -; D: TRBD2; J: TRBJ2-5; V: TRBV3-1/TRBV3-2; CDR3: CASGGQETQYF; DNA: TGTGCCTCGGGGGGCCAAGAGACCCAGTACTTC
size: -; D: -; J: TRBJ1-1; V: TRBV4-1; CDR3: CASSFRSNTEAFF; DNA: TGCGCCAGCAGCTTCCGGTCGAACACTGAAGCTTTCTTT
size: -; D: -; J: TRBJ1-4; V: TRBV5-5; CDR3: CASSPAGTGGVEKLFF; DNA: TGTGCCAGCAGCCCCGCGGGAACAGGTGGGGTTGAAAAACTGTTTTTT
size: -; D: -; J: TRBJ1-3; V: TRBV5-1; CDR3: CASSLAGDSGNTIYF; DNA: TGCGCCAGCAGCTTGGCCGGGGACTCTGGAAACACCATATATTTT
size: few; D: -; J: TRBJ1-6; V: TRBV30; CDR3: CAWGNQGTHSSPLHF; DNA: TGTGCCTGGGGAAACCAGGGTACCCATAGTTCACCCCTCCACTTT
size: many; D: -; J: TRBJ1-6; V: TRBV6-1; CDR3: CASSEGGRSPLHF; DNA: TGTGCCAGCAGTGAAGGGGGGCGTTCACCCCTCCACTTT
size: -; D: TRBD1; J: TRBJ2-7; V: TRBV11-2; CDR3: CASSIGTEYEQYF; DNA: TGTGCCAGCAGCATTGGGACAGAGTACGAGCAGTACTTC
size: -; D: TRBD1; J: TRBJ1-2; V: TRBV6-5; CDR3: CASRPALGQGHGYTF; DNA: TGTGCCAGCAGGCCAGCTTTAGGACAGGGGCACGGCTACACCTTC
size: -; D: -; J: TRBJ1-1; V: TRBV30; CDR3: CAWSGGGHTEAFF; DNA: TGTGCCTGGAGTGGGGGGGGACACACTGAAGCTTTCTTT
size: once; D: TRBD2; J: TRBJ2-5; V: TRBV28; CDR3: CASSLRLAETQYF; DNA: TGTGCCAGCAGTTTACGACTAGCGGAGACCCAGTACTTC
size: -; D: -; J: TRBJ1-1; V: TRBV6-1; CDR3: CASSEPVGGADTEAFF; DNA: TGTGCCAGCAGTGAACCCGTAGGGGGGGCGGACACTGAAGCTTTCTTT
size: -; D: -; J: TRBJ2-3; V: TRBV24-1; CDR3: CATSDPSGSRTQYF; DNA: TGTGCCACCAGTGATCCCTCGGGGTCCCGAACGCAGTATTTT
size: -; D: TRBD2; J: TRBJ2-3; V: TRBV5-6; CDR3: CASSWTSGGDSRTDTQYF; DNA: TGTGCCAGCAGCTGGACTAGCGGGGGGGATTCCCGCACAGATACGCAGTATTTT
size: few; D: TRBD1; J: TRBJ1-5; V: TRBV30; CDR3: CAWSVQTGVPLNQPQHF; DNA: TGTGCCTGGAGTGTACAGACAGGGGTGCCGTTGAATCAGCCCCAGCATTTT
size: -; D: TRBD1; J: TRBJ2-6; V: TRBV7-3; CDR3: CASSPGTGHKGANVLTF; DNA: TGTGCCAGCAGCCCTGGGACAGGGCATAAAGGGGCCAACGTCCTGACTTTC
size: -; D: -; J: TRBJ1-4; V: TRBV4-1; CDR3: CASSLAGAANEKLFF; DNA: TGCGCCAGCAGCCTCGCGGGGGCTGCTAATGAAAAACTGTTTTTT
size: -; D: -; J: TRBJ1-1; V: TRBV30; CDR3: CAWSVSGRANTEAFF; DNA: TGTGCCTGGAGTGTGTCGGGCAGGGCGAACACTGAAGCTTTCTTT
size: -; D: -; J: TRBJ2-1; V: TRBV4-1; CDR3: CASSQDSPSYNEQFF; DNA: TGCGCCAGCAGCCAAGACAGTCCCTCGTACAATGAGCAGTTCTTC
size: -; D: -; J: TRBJ1-2; V: TRBV6-1; CDR3: CASSGGYYGYTF; DNA: TGTGCCAGCAGTGGCGGGTACTATGGCTACACCTTC
size: few; D: -; J: TRBJ1-6; V: TRBV28; CDR3: CASNSGATSPLHF; DNA: TGTGCCAGCAATTCTGGAGCTACCTCACCCCTCCACTTT
size: -; D: -; J: TRBJ1-5; V: TRBV7-8; CDR3: CASSPLAGLYSNQPQHF; DNA: TGTGCCAGCAGCCCGTTGGCAGGCCTCTATAGCAATCAGCCCCAGCATTTT
size: -; D: -; J: TRBJ1-6; V: TRBV7-7; CDR3: CASSMRPDSPLHF; DNA: TGTGCTAGCAGTATGAGGCCGGATTCACCCCTCCACTTT
size: -; D: -; J: TRBJ1-5; V: TRBV6-5; CDR3: CASSRDYSNQPQHF; DNA: TGTGCCAGCAGTAGGGACTATAGCAATCAGCCCCAGCATTTT
size: -; D: -; J: TRBJ1-1; V: TRBV18; CDR3: CASSPEVMGTEAFF; DNA: TGTGCCAGCTCACCGGAGGTCATGGGCACTGAAGCTTTCTTT
size: -; D: -; J: TRBJ1-6; V: TRBV28; CDR3: CASSLSMPYNSPLHF; DNA: TGTGCCAGCAGTTTAAGCATGCCATACAATTCACCCCTCCACTTT
size: -; D: TRBD1; J: TRBJ1-1; V: TRBV30; CDR3: CAWSSKPPGQGNTEAFF; DNA: TGTGCCTGGAGTTCAAAACCGCCGGGACAGGGGAACACTGAAGCTTTCTTT
size: once; D: TRBD1; J: TRBJ2-1; V: TRBV9; CDR3: CASSATGRSSEQFF; DNA: TGTGCCAGCAGCGCGACAGGGCGTAGTAGTGAGCAGTTCTTC
size: -; D: -; J: TRBJ2-3; V: TRBV24-1; CDR3: CATSDLPGTSEDTQYF; DNA: TGTGCCACCAGTGATCTACCCGGGACATCCGAAGATACGCAGTATTTT